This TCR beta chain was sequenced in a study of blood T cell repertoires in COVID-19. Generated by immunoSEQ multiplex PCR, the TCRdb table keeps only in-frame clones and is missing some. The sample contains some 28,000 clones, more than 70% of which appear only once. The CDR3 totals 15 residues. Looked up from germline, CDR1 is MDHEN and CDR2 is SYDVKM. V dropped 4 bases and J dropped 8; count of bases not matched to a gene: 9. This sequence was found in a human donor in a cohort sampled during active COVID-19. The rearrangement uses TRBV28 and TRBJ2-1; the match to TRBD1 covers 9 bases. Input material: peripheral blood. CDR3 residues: CASSSAGTGTYEQFF. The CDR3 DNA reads TGTGCCAGCAGTTCCGCCGGGACAGGGACCTATGAGCAGTTCTTC.